These 19 T cell receptor beta chains were all obtained from the same sample, sequenced in a study of blood T cell repertoires in COVID-19. Using immunoSEQ multiplex PCR, the repertoire was profiled, and TCRdb retains in-frame clones only, with some absent. The sample holds 200,000 or so clones, 86% seen once. The sequencing input was peripheral blood. The source is a woman aged 50 to 65 with acute or convalescent COVID-19.

The rearrangement uses TRBV24-1 and TRBJ2-6, with a possible D match to TRBD1 (5 bases). Germline V gene data show CDR1 as KGHDR and CDR2 as SFDVKD. V shed 4 bases and J shed 1 base, with 10 bases lying between them. This CDR3 is built from 16 residues. CDR3 protein: CATSESTGSGANVLTF. The CDR3 nucleotides read TGTGCCACCAGTGAGTCCACAGGATCTGGGGCCAACGTCCTGACTTTC.

The chain joins TRBV19 to TRBJ2-6; D is undetermined. Per the germline V gene, CDR1 is LNHDA and CDR2 is SQIVND (reference sequence). V was shortened by 7 bases and J by 0 bases, with 10 bases between the two germline ends. The CDR3 sequence is 15 residues long. The CDR3 DNA is TGTGCCAGTACCCCCTCCAGCTCTGGGGCCAACGTCCTGACTTTC. It specifies CASTPSSSGANVLTF. Filled out from reference TRBV19 and TRBJ2-6, the complete variable domain reads DGGITQSPKYLFRKEGQNVTLSCEQNLNHDAMYWYRQDPGQGLRLIYYSQIVNDFQKGDIAEGYSVSREKKESFPLTVTSAQKNPTAFYLCASTPSSSGANVLTFGAGSRLTVL.

The V and J genes are TRBV6-2 or TRBV6-3 and TRBJ2-1; 14 nucleotides agree with TRBD2. With V trimmed by 2 bases and J by 8 bases, 2 bases remained unmatched. Germline V gene lookup returns CDR1 MNHEY and CDR2 SVGEGT. The CDR3 has 15 residues. DNA for the CDR3: TGTGCCAGCAGTTACATGGGACTAGCGGGAGATGAGCAGTTCTTC. Translation: CASSYMGLAGDEQFF.

The J gene is TRBJ2-1, the V gene TRBV25-1; D is perhaps TRBD2 (6 bases). The V gene's germline CDR1 is MGHDK and CDR2 SYGVNS. V lost 8 bases to trimming and J lost 11 bases, with 13 bases between them. The CDR3 is 11 residues long. CDR3 nucleotides: TGTGCCAGCGGAACCGCGGGAAAGCAGTTCTTC. Encoded protein: CASGTAGKQFF.

V and J are TRBV21-1 and TRBJ1-5; no DNA check was done on the table's D call, TRBD1. TRBV21-1 is classified as a pseudogene. There are 18 residues in the CDR3. The chain's CDR3 is CASPRGRGLPLSNQPQHF. The CDR3 nucleotides read TGTGCCAGCCCTAGGGGTAGGGGGCTCCCCCTTAGCAATCAGCCCCAGCATTTT.

The V gene is TRBV7-8, the J gene TRBJ2-2; D unclear. V was trimmed by 7 bases and J by 7 bases, leaving 16 bases between them. Germline V gene sequence: CDR1 SGHVS, CDR2 FQNEAQ. The CDR3 spans 14 residues. CDR3 in DNA: TGTGCCAGCATCCCTAGGCTATTGGGCGGGGAGCTGTTTTTT. Translating it yields CASIPRLLGGELFF.

V gene TRBV5-6 combines with J gene TRBJ1-1; possibly TRBD1 for D (6 bases). V lost 2 bases and J lost 1, with 21 bases in between. The CDR3 runs to 18 residues. Germline values: CDR1 SGHDT, CDR2 YYEEEE. CDR3 sequence: CASSFHLGQFLRNTEAFF. The CDR3 DNA is TGTGCCAGCAGCTTCCACTTGGGACAATTTTTAAGGAACACTGAAGCTTTCTTT.

V and J are TRBV6-5 and TRBJ2-7, with TRBD1 identical over 8 bases. The junction had 2 bases not matched to a gene; V was cut back by 0 bases and J by 1 base. This CDR3 contains 15 residues. The germline V gene has CDR1 MNHEY and CDR2 SVGAGI. CDR3: CASSYSGTGSYEQYF. DNA for the CDR3: TGTGCCAGCAGTTACTCCGGGACAGGTTCCTACGAGCAGTACTTC.

This clone was recorded once. The chain uses TRBV3-1 (or the pseudogene TRBV3-2) and TRBJ1-2; D may be TRBD1 (5 bases). Germline values: CDR1 LGHDT, CDR2 YNNKEL (reference sequence). The CDR3 is 15 residues long. Trimming left V 0 bases short and J 2 bases short, with 10 bases between. The CDR3 loop reads CASSQDRRGNYGYTF. CDR3 in DNA: TGTGCCAGCAGCCAAGATCGGCGGGGGAACTATGGCTACACCTTC.

V is TRBV4-2 and J is TRBJ1-2; 12 bases are a match to TRBD1. Germline CDR1 and CDR2: LGHNA and YNFKEQ. CDR3 length: 17 amino acids. Trimming removed 3 bases from V and 4 bases from J; junction bases left unmatched: 9. The CDR3 loop reads CASSQPEGTGGVYGYTF. In nucleotides, the CDR3 is TGTGCCAGCAGCCAGCCAGAAGGGACAGGGGGCGTCTATGGCTACACCTTC.

This chain connects TRBV10-3 to TRBJ2-7; TRBD2 aligns across 10 bases. Germline-derived CDR1 and CDR2 are ENHRY and SYGVKD. Trimming at V came to 3 bases and at J to 4 bases, leaving 9 bases not matched to a gene. The CDR3 is 16 amino acids. CDR3 DNA sequence: TGTGCCATCAGTGAACGGGCTAGCGGGGGAGGGTACGAGCAGTACTTC. This encodes CAISERASGGGYEQYF.

V is TRBV15 and J is TRBJ2-6; a weak D match, TRBD2 (5 bases). The CDR3 extends over 12 amino acids. Deletions cut 5 bases from V and 9 bases from J, with 8 bases between. Per germline, CDR1 LNHNV and CDR2 YYDKDF (reference sequence). In DNA, the CDR3 is TGTGCCACCAGCCTCCGGGACAACGTCCTGACTTTC. Translation: CATSLRDNVLTF.

V gene TRBV11-2 combines with J gene TRBJ2-7; 10 nucleotides align to TRBD2. There are 12 residues in the CDR3. Germline CDR1 SGHAT, CDR2 FQNNGV. In DNA, the CDR3 is TGTTCACGGGCTAGCGGGAGTTACGAGCAGTACTTC. Translation: CSRASGSYEQYF.

This clone was observed a handful of times. The chain employs TRBV14 and TRBJ1-6; D is unresolved. Per germline, CDR1 SGHDN and CDR2 FVKESK. The CDR3 length is 14 residues. V was clipped by 0 bases and J by 10 bases, with 10 bases between them. The CDR3 bases are TGTGCCAGCAGCCAAGATCGGTCTAGGTCACCCCTCCACTTT. Protein: CASSQDRSRSPLHF.

The V call is TRBV2, the J call TRBJ2-1; the D gene is possibly TRBD2 (5 bases). Germline V gene data show CDR1 as SNHLY and CDR2 as FYNNEI. The CDR3 sequence is 17 residues long. The V gene lost 2 bases and the J gene lost 0 bases, with 14 bases spanning the gap. The CDR3 here is CASSELAGLSSYNEQFF. In DNA form, the CDR3 reads TGTGCCAGCAGTGAACTGGCGGGCTTAAGCTCCTACAATGAGCAGTTCTTC.

The V gene is TRBV11-2, the J gene TRBJ2-7, with D unclear. The CDR3 contains 12 residues. Trimming cost V 5 bases and J 2 bases, with 7 bases left between them. Germline values: CDR1 SGHAT, CDR2 FQNNGV. CDR3 sequence: CASSPRTYEQYF. The CDR3 DNA sequence: TGTGCCAGCAGCCCGAGGACCTACGAGCAGTACTTC.

The V and J genes are TRBV29-1 and TRBJ2-7; 10 positions agree with TRBD2. Germline CDR1 is SQVTM and CDR2 is ANQGSEA. J was trimmed by 5 bases and V by 1 base; bases with no gene match: 5. This CDR3 has 14 amino acids. The CDR3 region has the DNA TGCAGCGTTGAAGTTACTAGCGGGACTGACGAGCAGTACTTC. Translation: CSVEVTSGTDEQYF.

The V and J genes are TRBV3-1 (or the pseudogene TRBV3-2) and TRBJ2-3, with 9 positions matching TRBD2. J was trimmed by 2 bases and V by 0 bases; bases with no gene match: 12. The CDR3 spans 19 residues. Per germline, CDR1 LGHDT and CDR2 YNNKEL (reference sequence). CDR3 loop: CASSQDRVLASGITDTQYF. The CDR3 DNA reads TGTGCCAGCAGCCAAGATCGAGTGCTCGCTAGCGGGATCACAGATACGCAGTATTTT.

This clone came up a few times. The V gene is TRBV21-1, the J gene TRBJ2-1; the table calls TRBD2, which could not be checked here. TRBV21-1 is flagged as a pseudogene. This CDR3 is 17 amino acids long. CDR3 in DNA: TGTGCCAGCAGCAAAAAGTTACAAGCGGGAGTGGGGAATGAGCAGTTCTTC. It yields the protein CASSKKLQAGVGNEQFF.